At least ten counts were recorded for the clone carrying this T cell receptor (beta chain). Antigen specificity is unknown. Not a single patient had been given any form of treatment at any point before undergoing thyroid surgery. How the authors handled the data: The study built a papillary thyroid cancer distant-metastasis classifier from CDR3 differences across clinicopathological groups. TCRdb reanalyzed the PCR reads with MiXCR. The V and J calls, along with clone size, are taken from TCRdb and not from the paper's own processing. The table lists 100,000 or so clones, about 16% of them singletons. This sample is part of a study of metastatic and nonmetastatic thyroid tumors. Study context: From malignant and benign thyroid patients, repertoires in blood and in tumor or nodule tissue were compared. Study-level results: A significant increase in TCR beta diversity was reportedly seen in malignant thyroid tumors relative to benign nodules, in blood and tumor.

V lost 6 bases, J lost 0 bases, and 6 bases lay in between. Per germline, CDR1 MNHEY and CDR2 SVGEGT. The length of the CDR3 is 13 residues. This chain connects TRBV6-2 or TRBV6-3 to TRBJ1-3; the D is unclear. This receptor was taken from a female donor with papillary thyroid cancer or a benign thyroid nodule (not recorded which). Some clones in this sample may be carry-over from other donors' samples. Sample: blood. The CDR3 bases are TGTGCCAGCAGAACAGCCTCTGGAAACACCATATATTTT. Translating gives CASRTASGNTIYF.